The rows below give T cell receptor beta chains drawn from one sample of a study of blood T cell repertoires in COVID-19. Here immunoSEQ multiplex PCR was the method, and the copy in TCRdb shows in-frame clones only, minus some. This sample has 250,000 to 400,000 clones, with roughly 90% found just once. The sample taken for sequencing was peripheral blood. Receptors originate from a woman aged 30 to 39 with COVID-19, enrolled during active disease. CDR3s include the opening cysteine and the closing phenylalanine or tryptophan. D genes are given only for firm matches. Size is omitted from some rows. Given values are once, few, many or a class for expanded clones.

D gene: .
clone size: .
CDR3 length: 13
J gene: TRBJ1-3
V gene: TRBV3-1/TRBV3-2
CDR3 DNA: TGTGCCAGCAGCCAAGAAGCGGGAAACACCATATATTTT
CDR3 protein: CASSQEAGNTIYF

D gene: .
clone size: .
CDR3 length: 14
J gene: TRBJ2-2
V gene: TRBV9
CDR3 DNA: TGTGCCAGCAGCATAAGCGGGCACACCGGGGAGCTGTTTTTT
CDR3 protein: CASSISGHTGELFF

D gene: .
clone size: many
CDR3 length: 15
J gene: TRBJ1-5
V gene: TRBV2
CDR3 DNA: TGTGCCAGCAGTGAAGGAACAGGGAACTTCCAGCCCCAGCATTTT
CDR3 protein: CASSEGTGNFQPQHF

D gene: TRBD1
clone size: few
CDR3 length: 13
J gene: TRBJ1-1
V gene: TRBV9
CDR3 DNA: TGTGCCAGCAGCCGACAGGGGGCAGGTGAAGCTTTCTTT
CDR3 protein: CASSRQGAGEAFF

D gene: TRBD2
clone size: .
CDR3 length: 14
J gene: TRBJ2-3
V gene: TRBV4-1
CDR3 DNA: TGCGCCAGCAGCCAAGGACTAGCGGTAGATACGCAGTATTTT
CDR3 protein: CASSQGLAVDTQYF

D gene: .
clone size: .
CDR3 length: 12
J gene: TRBJ1-1
V gene: TRBV5-6
CDR3 DNA: TGTGCCAGCAGCGAGGGCCCCACTGAAGCTTTCTTT
CDR3 protein: CASSEGPTEAFF

D gene: TRBD2
clone size: .
CDR3 length: 16
J gene: TRBJ2-3
V gene: TRBV27
CDR3 DNA: TGTGCCAGCAGTTTTGGCGGGACTAGCGGCACAGATACGCAGTATTTT
CDR3 protein: CASSFGGTSGTDTQYF

D gene: .
clone size: .
CDR3 length: 13
J gene: TRBJ2-7
V gene: TRBV11-2
CDR3 DNA: TGTGCCAGCAGCGCTTCCGGGGTCTACGAGCAGTACTTC
CDR3 protein: CASSASGVYEQYF

D gene: .
clone size: .
CDR3 length: 14
J gene: TRBJ1-2
V gene: TRBV28
CDR3 DNA: TGTGCCAGCAGTGCGGGACCGAAGCAAAGTGGCTACACCTTC
CDR3 protein: CASSAGPKQSGYTF

D gene: TRBD1
clone size: .
CDR3 length: 15
J gene: TRBJ2-5
V gene: TRBV7-7
CDR3 DNA: TGTGCCAGCAGCTCCAGGACAGGGGGCGCGGAGACCCAGTACTTC
CDR3 protein: CASSSRTGGAETQYF

D gene: .
clone size: .
CDR3 length: 12
J gene: TRBJ1-2
V gene: TRBV27
CDR3 DNA: TGTGCCAGCAGTTCTACAGACTATGGCTACACCTTC
CDR3 protein: CASSSTDYGYTF

D gene: TRBD1
clone size: .
CDR3 length: 17
J gene: TRBJ1-2
V gene: TRBV30
CDR3 DNA: TGTGCCTGGAGTGTACTGGGGACAGGGCTTACTAACTATGGCTACACCTTC
CDR3 protein: CAWSVLGTGLTNYGYTF

D gene: TRBD2
clone size: .
CDR3 length: 15
J gene: TRBJ2-1
V gene: TRBV9
CDR3 DNA: TGTGCCAGCAGCGTACTAGCGGGAGATGAAAATGAGCAGTTCTTC
CDR3 protein: CASSVLAGDENEQFF

D gene: TRBD1
clone size: .
CDR3 length: 14
J gene: TRBJ1-5
V gene: TRBV2
CDR3 DNA: TGTGCCAGCCGGCGGGACAGCTTCAATCAGCCCCAGCATTTT
CDR3 protein: CASRRDSFNQPQHF

D gene: TRBD1
clone size: .
CDR3 length: 13
J gene: TRBJ1-1
V gene: TRBV2
CDR3 DNA: TGTGCCAGCACTGACAGGGGCTTTACTGAAGCTTTCTTT
CDR3 protein: CASTDRGFTEAFF

D gene: .
clone size: .
CDR3 length: 15
J gene: TRBJ2-5
V gene: TRBV19
CDR3 DNA: TGTGCCAGTAGTAGGGGGACCCCAGGAGGGGAGACCCAGTACTTC
CDR3 protein: CASSRGTPGGETQYF

D gene: .
clone size: once
CDR3 length: 15
J gene: TRBJ2-3
V gene: TRBV7-9
CDR3 DNA: TGTGCCAGCAGCTTAGATAGGCAGGGCACAGATACGCAGTATTTT
CDR3 protein: CASSLDRQGTDTQYF

D gene: .
clone size: .
CDR3 length: 15
J gene: TRBJ2-5
V gene: TRBV3-1/TRBV3-2
CDR3 DNA: TGTGCCAGCAGCCAAGGTGGAGGGCTCCAAGAGACCCAGTACTTC
CDR3 protein: CASSQGGGLQETQYF

D gene: TRBD2
clone size: .
CDR3 length: 15
J gene: TRBJ2-5
V gene: TRBV2
CDR3 DNA: TGTGCCACCACAAGACTAGCGGGGGAGGTGGAGACCCAGTACTTC
CDR3 protein: CATTRLAGEVETQYF

D gene: .
clone size: .
CDR3 length: 12
J gene: TRBJ2-3
V gene: TRBV7-2
CDR3 DNA: TGTGCCAGCAGCCCCGTCCTTGAGACGCAGTATTTT
CDR3 protein: CASSPVLETQYF

D gene: .
clone size: .
CDR3 length: 13
J gene: TRBJ2-6
V gene: TRBV6-6
CDR3 DNA: TGTGCCAGTGGGGGGTCTGGGGCCAACGTCCTGACTTTC
CDR3 protein: CASGGSGANVLTF

D gene: .
clone size: .
CDR3 length: 13
J gene: TRBJ2-7
V gene: TRBV19
CDR3 DNA: TGTGCCAGTAGTATAGGGGCAGGGTACGAGCAGTACTTC
CDR3 protein: CASSIGAGYEQYF

D gene: .
clone size: .
CDR3 length: 16
J gene: TRBJ2-5
V gene: TRBV6-1
CDR3 DNA: TGTGCCAGCAGTGAAGGGGGCGGAATAAATCAAGAGACCCAGTACTTC
CDR3 protein: CASSEGGGINQETQYF

D gene: .
clone size: .
CDR3 length: 14
J gene: TRBJ1-1
V gene: TRBV11-2
CDR3 DNA: TGTGCCAGCAGCTTTGACATATCGAACACTGAAGCTTTCTTT
CDR3 protein: CASSFDISNTEAFF